Included here is one T cell receptor beta chain sequence, with context. Its specificity is unknown. Each donor was healthy, and each was a bone marrow donor. The data were taken from a study of cytomegalovirus exposure and HLA in healthy donors. Turning to the study itself: An earlier analysis identified 95 million to 120 million unique TCR beta sequences in 150 million to 200 million T cells.

The ends were cut back, 4 bases at V and 5 bases at J, with 8 bases in the middle. Germline lookup yields CDR1 MNHNS and CDR2 SASEGT. The CDR3 is 12 residues long. Overall study results and limits: Per a prior analysis, the majority of TCR beta V segments were productive roughly 90% or roughly 30% of the time. Sequencing likely generated an artifact that appeared as a cluster of highly shared sequence variants.

60 Vbeta and 13 Jbeta primers were used in PCR. The data were produced by immunoSEQ multiplex PCR, yet TCRdb's version contains in-frame clones alone and is incomplete. This table holds 100,000 to 150,000 clones, about two thirds found once. This sequence was found in a woman aged 55-69 years in good health and CMV-seropositive. The genes are TRBV6-1 and TRBJ2-5; D gene unclear. Material: PBMCs. CDR3 sequence reads: CASSGAYETQYF. Written as DNA, the CDR3 is TGTGCCAGCAGTGGGGCATACGAGACCCAGTACTTC.